This TCR beta chain came from a study of blood T cell repertoires in COVID-19. For the study at large: The United States, Italy and Spain were the sources of the acute and convalescent COVID-19 samples. From T cells, B-cell-depleted T cells, or PBMCs came the material, which was cDNA or gDNA.

Authors' data handling: Amplification from reference gene primers served as the basis for estimated nucleated cell counts. This table comes from immunoSEQ multiplex PCR, and its TCRdb copy is limited to in-frame clones, with some not included. Clone size and the V and J calls come from that table; the DNA yielded D and trimming. The data hold 200,000 or so clones, with roughly 84% observed a single time. V lost 2 bases and J lost 5; bases outside the gene matches: 11. The CDR3 spans 17 residues. In germline, CDR1 is KGHSH, CDR2 LQKENI. Participant-given clinical history determined each cohort assignment.

Material: PBMCs or T cells enriched from blood (not recorded which). This chain joins TRBV18 and TRBJ2-1; TRBD2 agrees at 8 bases. This clonotype was obtained from a man in his forties who had recovered from COVID-19. The CDR3 region is CASSPANWRGANNEQFF. In DNA, the CDR3 is TGTGCCAGCTCACCAGCAAACTGGCGGGGGGCAAACAATGAGCAGTTCTTC.